A selection of T cell receptor beta chains follows, all from one sample in a study of OX40 agonist ivuxolimab in advanced cancers. Measured with immunoSEQ multiplex PCR; TCRdb has only the in-frame clones, and not every one. The table lists tens of thousands of clones, 70% to 80% of them singletons. The sequencing used CD4+ or CD8+ T cells sorted from blood, collected in a trial of the OX40 agonist ivuxolimab. The receptor source for this set is an adult with an advanced solid tumor such as melanoma, head and neck, liver or kidney cancer. Each CDR3 is given without its conserved first and last residue.

v_call: TRBV6-5; cdr3_aa: ASSYSGQGGSPLH
v_call: TRBV30; cdr3_aa: AWSVQAGPNYEQY
v_call: TRBV21-1; cdr3_aa: ASSKSSGHEQF
v_call: TRBV28; cdr3_aa: ATGLAGAETQY
v_call: TRBV25-1; cdr3_aa: ASSASGGPYNEQF
v_call: TRBV9; cdr3_aa: ASSKLWGGVANEKLF
v_call: TRBV18; cdr3_aa: ASSPGILYEQY
v_call: TRBV5-1; cdr3_aa: ASSLGSGGNGYNEQF
v_call: TRBV7-3; cdr3_aa: ASSLIPAGEDTQY
v_call: TRBV7-3; cdr3_aa: ASSLAGVNSGANVLT
v_call: TRBV27; cdr3_aa: ASSSPSAGGNNEQF
v_call: TRBV27; cdr3_aa: ASSLSPTGELF
v_call: TRBV5-4; cdr3_aa: ASSRQGQVDEQF
v_call: TRBV11-2; cdr3_aa: ASSLINEQF
v_call: TRBV2; cdr3_aa: ASTSEGVVEKLF
v_call: TRBV7-9; cdr3_aa: ASSSETKETQY
v_call: TRBV18; cdr3_aa: ASSPNQGAAGELF
v_call: TRBV7-8; cdr3_aa: ASRRGRANTGELF
v_call: TRBV5-1; cdr3_aa: ASSAGVTGANIEAF
v_call: TRBV5-6; cdr3_aa: ASSLEGGRTEAF
v_call: TRBV7-9; cdr3_aa: ASSLLLQGNSPLH
v_call: TRBV5-6; cdr3_aa: ASTLRGRGPIGYT
v_call: TRBV29-1; cdr3_aa: SVLPKDTQY
v_call: TRBV4-3; cdr3_aa: ASSSDRGTNYGYT
v_call: TRBV4-3; cdr3_aa: ASSRYKGLHNEQF
v_call: TRBV7-7; cdr3_aa: ASSLAGSYEQY
v_call: TRBV6-6; cdr3_aa: ASSSRGPYGYT
v_call: TRBV2; cdr3_aa: ASSRRDSQETQY
v_call: TRBV14; cdr3_aa: ASSRQPPPDTQY
v_call: TRBV27; cdr3_aa: ASSFRDPTFFTDTQY
v_call: TRBV6-5; cdr3_aa: ASTETATDTQY
v_call: TRBV18; cdr3_aa: ASSPTSDNYGYT